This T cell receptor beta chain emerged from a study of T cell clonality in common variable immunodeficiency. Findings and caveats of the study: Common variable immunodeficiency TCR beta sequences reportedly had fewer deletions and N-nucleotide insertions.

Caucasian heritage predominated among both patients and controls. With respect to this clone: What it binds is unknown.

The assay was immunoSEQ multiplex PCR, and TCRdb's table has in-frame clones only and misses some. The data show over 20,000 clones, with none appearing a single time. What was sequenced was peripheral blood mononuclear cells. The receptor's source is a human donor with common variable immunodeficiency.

The sequenced part of the CDR3 DNA is TGTGCCAGCTCCCTCTACCGGGACAACTTATCCCGGGGCAACTATGGC. It specifies CASSLYRDNLSRGNYG. The full CDR3 is CASSLYRDNLSRGNYGYTF. This rearrangement joins TRBV18 to TRBJ1-2; D perhaps matches TRBD1 (6 bases). Sequencing ends 3 residues short of the CDR3 end; the germline J gene provides the rest. Germline loops: CDR1 KGHSH, CDR2 LQKENI. V lost 6 bases and J lost 2, with 28 bases in between. The CDR3 is 19 residues long.